These 8 T cell receptor beta chains were sequenced from one sample in a study of OX40 agonist ivuxolimab in advanced cancers. Profiled with immunoSEQ multiplex PCR; TCRdb holds only in-frame clones, not every one. The sample records approximately 80,000 clones, 89% being singletons. The material was CD4+ or CD8+ T cells sorted from blood, obtained in a trial of the OX40 agonist ivuxolimab. The source is an adult with an advanced solid tumor such as melanoma, head and neck, liver or kidney cancer.

The chain combines TRBV7-9 with TRBJ2-7, with a weak D call TRBD2 (6 bases). V lost 5 bases and J 5 bases, leaving 13 bases between the germline ends. The CDR3 length is 13 residues. Germline V CDR1 and CDR2: SEHNR, FQNEAQ (reference sequence). CDR3 coding DNA: TGTGCCAGCAGCCAGGGACTCTTCAACGAGCAGTACTTC. Amino acids: CASSQGLFNEQYF.

The chain uses TRBV16 and TRBJ2-3, with TRBD1 matching over 8 bases. Trimming at V came to 3 bases and at J to 0 bases, leaving 5 bases not matched to a gene. Germline CDR1 is KGHSY and CDR2 is FQNENV. The CDR3 has 16 residues. The CDR3 bases are TGTGCCAGCAGCCACGGACAGGGTCTCAGCACAGATACGCAGTATTTT. Protein sequence: CASSHGQGLSTDTQYF.

The V call is TRBV27, the J call TRBJ1-5; D remains unclear. V lost 3 bases and J lost 4, with 7 bases in between. The CDR3 runs 13 residues. The germline CDR1 and CDR2 sequences are MNHEY and SMNVEV (reference sequence). The DNA of the CDR3 is TGTGCCAGCAGTTTGGGCAGGAATCAGCCCCAGCATTTT. Its protein is CASSLGRNQPQHF.

The gene calls are TRBV2 and TRBJ2-3; no reliable D call. Germline-derived CDR1 and CDR2 are SNHLY and FYNNEI. The CDR3 is made up of 12 amino acids. Trimming stripped 7 bases from V and 5 bases from J, with 10 bases between. CDR3 DNA: TGTGCCAGCACCCAGTCAGGAGATACGCAGTATTTT. It translates to CASTQSGDTQYF.

This chain links TRBV5-1 with TRBJ2-3; no clear D. Germline-derived CDR1 and CDR2 are SGHRS and YFSETQ. The CDR3 is made up of 14 amino acids. The V end lost 2 bases, the J end lost 2 bases, and 9 bases lay between the germline ends. CDR3 nucleotide sequence: TGCGCCAGCAGCTTAGGGCCCAACACAGATACGCAGTATTTT. Translation: CASSLGPNTDTQYF.

This rearrangement joins TRBV6-1 to TRBJ2-7; D gene unclear. The ends were cut back, 7 bases at V and 7 bases at J, with 8 bases in the middle. The CDR3 extends over 10 amino acids. Germline CDR1 and CDR2: MNHNS and SASEGT. CDR3: CASKWREQYF. CDR3 coding DNA: TGTGCCAGCAAGTGGCGGGAGCAGTACTTC.

The chain has TRBV9 and TRBJ2-1; D may correspond to TRBD1 or TRBD2 (5 bases each). The germline gives CDR1 SGDLS, CDR2 YYNGEE. The CDR3 totals 14 residues. The ends were cut back, 0 bases at V and 5 bases at J, with 9 bases in the middle. The CDR3 DNA is TGTGCCAGCAGCGTAGCCGGGGCAAACAATGAGCAGTTCTTC. Translated, it gives CASSVAGANNEQFF.

The chain has TRBV6-1 and TRBJ1-4, with D uncertain. Germline CDR1 reads MNHNS; CDR2 reads SASEGT. Trimming removed 1 base from V and 4 bases from J, with 16 bases in between. The CDR3 is 17 amino acids. CDR3 nucleotide sequence: TGTGCCAGCAGTGAAGGGGCAGCTTCCCCAATTAATGAAAAACTGTTTTTT. As protein: CASSEGAASPINEKLFF.